This T cell receptor (beta chain) was recorded in a study of blood T cells in healthy people across ages. Trimming shortened V by 4 bases and J by 2 bases, and 13 bases separated the two germline ends. CDR1 is ENHRY, CDR2 SYGVKD, per germline. The CDR3 covers 15 residues. About this clonotype itself: Its antigen is undetermined.

The use of a sample-barcoded 5' primer and a J-beta primer mix characterized a second PCR of roughly 6 to 11 cycles. TCRdb itself ran the 5' RACE reads through MiXCR, one entry per CDR3 protein. The data show about 1.5 million distinct CDR3 sequences, approximately 43% seen once. Points from the study as a whole: Higher diversity, along with more naive CD4+ cells, distinguished long-lived donors from aged donors.

The sample comprised blood. The sequence came from a woman under 30 in good health. This chain connects TRBV10-3 to TRBJ2-3, with D perhaps TRBD1 or TRBD2 (5 bases each). In nucleotides, the CDR3 is TGTGCCATCAGTGTCGGCCGGGGCCCCACAGATACGCAGTATTTT. It translates to CAISVGRGPTDTQYF.